A selection of T cell receptor beta chains follows, all from one sample in a study of blood T cell repertoires in COVID-19. The method was immunoSEQ multiplex PCR; TCRdb's version includes in-frame clones alone and lacks a portion of them. The profile covers roughly 250,000 clones, with roughly 84% appearing a single time and 0.75% to 0.95% taken by the ten largest. Sequencing was done on a sample of peripheral blood. Every receptor here comes from a human donor with COVID-19, enrolled during active disease. The donor label of this sample is uncertain. The CDR3 runs from the conserved cysteine through the conserved F or W. Each record gives: clone size, J gene, V gene, D gene, CDR3 DNA, CDR3 protein. The D gene is left open where the match is weak. Clone size is given for some rows only: seen once, a few or many times, or a class if the clone is expanded.

size: NA; J: TRBJ1-1; V: TRBV10-1; D: NA; DNA: TGCGCCGCTCCACGGCCGGTGAGGGACACTGAAGCTTTCTTT; CDR3: CAAPRPVRDTEAFF
size: NA; J: TRBJ1-3; V: TRBV9; D: TRBD1; DNA: TGTGCCAGCAGCGTAGGTACAGGGGCTGGAAACACCATATATTTT; CDR3: CASSVGTGAGNTIYF
size: NA; J: TRBJ2-7; V: TRBV27; D: TRBD1; DNA: TGTGCCAGCAGTCCAGACCGGGACAGGGGGCGAGAGCAGTACTTC; CDR3: CASSPDRDRGREQYF
size: NA; J: TRBJ2-1; V: TRBV19; D: TRBD2; DNA: TGTGCCACCGAGACTGGACTAGCGGGAGAGCGAGGGGAGCAGTTCTTC; CDR3: CATETGLAGERGEQFF
size: few; J: TRBJ1-1; V: TRBV9; D: TRBD1; DNA: TGTGCCAGCAGCGTCCAGGGGGCCACTGAAGCTTTCTTT; CDR3: CASSVQGATEAFF
size: NA; J: TRBJ1-1; V: TRBV12-3/TRBV12-4; D: NA; DNA: TGTGCCAGCAGTTTTTTGAGCACTGAAGCTTTCTTT; CDR3: CASSFLSTEAFF
size: NA; J: TRBJ1-5; V: TRBV18; D: TRBD1; DNA: TGTGCCAGCTCCCAAACAGGGGAGGCTCAGCCCCAGCATTTT; CDR3: CASSQTGEAQPQHF
size: NA; J: TRBJ2-3; V: TRBV5-1; D: TRBD2; DNA: TGCGCCAGCAGCTCGGGACTAGCGGGAGCTGGTACGCAGTATTTT; CDR3: CASSSGLAGAGTQYF
size: NA; J: TRBJ1-6; V: TRBV10-3; D: TRBD1; DNA: TGTGCCACCCAGGGGGAATATAATTCACCCCTCCACTTT; CDR3: CATQGEYNSPLHF
size: NA; J: TRBJ2-1; V: TRBV14; D: NA; DNA: TGTGCCAGCAGCCAAGAGCCCCAGGGGCGCCCTTACAATGAGCAGTTCTTC; CDR3: CASSQEPQGRPYNEQFF
size: NA; J: TRBJ1-1; V: TRBV5-1; D: NA; DNA: TGCGCCAGCAGCTTCGAGTCAGCCAGCAGGACTGAAGCTTTCTTT; CDR3: CASSFESASRTEAFF
size: NA; J: TRBJ1-6; V: TRBV5-1; D: TRBD1; DNA: TGCGCCAGCAGCCTGGGACAGCCCGATTCGCCCCTCCACTTT; CDR3: CASSLGQPDSPLHF
size: NA; J: TRBJ1-1; V: TRBV5-4; D: TRBD1; DNA: TGTGCCAGCAGCGGGATGGGACAGGGGGTCGGTGAAGCTTTCTTT; CDR3: CASSGMGQGVGEAFF
size: NA; J: TRBJ1-2; V: TRBV15; D: TRBD1; DNA: TGTGCCACCAGCGGAAGCCCGGGACAGGGGGACTATGGCTACACCTTC; CDR3: CATSGSPGQGDYGYTF
size: NA; J: TRBJ2-2; V: TRBV5-1; D: TRBD1; DNA: TGCGCCAGCAGAGACAGGGCGAGTTCCGGGGAGCTGTTTTTT; CDR3: CASRDRASSGELFF
size: NA; J: TRBJ2-1; V: TRBV3-1/TRBV3-2; D: NA; DNA: TGTGCCAGCAGCCACGTTTCGGGGAGTTATGTCAATGAGCAGTTCTTC; CDR3: CASSHVSGSYVNEQFF
size: NA; J: TRBJ2-7; V: TRBV11-2; D: NA; DNA: TGTGCCAGCAGCTTAGCGGGGTTCGACGAGCAGTACTTC; CDR3: CASSLAGFDEQYF
size: NA; J: TRBJ1-2; V: TRBV10-3; D: TRBD1; DNA: TGTGCCACCACGGGACAGGGGGATGGCTACACCTTC; CDR3: CATTGQGDGYTF
size: NA; J: TRBJ2-7; V: TRBV30; D: NA; DNA: TGTGCCTGGAACTTGAGGGGGGGCGAGCAGTACTTC; CDR3: CAWNLRGGEQYF
size: once; J: TRBJ2-7; V: TRBV28; D: TRBD1; DNA: TGTGCCAGCAGACCGACAGGGCGCGCCTACGAGCAGTACTTC; CDR3: CASRPTGRAYEQYF
size: NA; J: TRBJ2-7; V: TRBV15; D: NA; DNA: TGTGCCACCAGCAGAGGGAACAGTCGACCCTCCTACGAGCAGTACTTC; CDR3: CATSRGNSRPSYEQYF
size: NA; J: TRBJ1-2; V: TRBV28; D: NA; DNA: TGTGCCAGCCGGGATAATAACTACTATGGCTACACCTTC; CDR3: CASRDNNYYGYTF
size: NA; J: TRBJ1-3; V: TRBV6-2/TRBV6-3; D: NA; DNA: TGTGCCAGCAGTTACGGTCGGACAGTTACTGGAAACACCATATATTTT; CDR3: CASSYGRTVTGNTIYF
size: NA; J: TRBJ2-7; V: TRBV28; D: TRBD1; DNA: TGTGCCAGCAGTTTGTGGACAGGGGGCTACGAGCAGTACTTC; CDR3: CASSLWTGGYEQYF
size: NA; J: TRBJ2-3; V: TRBV29-1; D: TRBD2; DNA: TGCAGCGTAAGGGGACTAGCGGATCCTAGGGGGAGCACAGATACGCAGTATTTT; CDR3: CSVRGLADPRGSTDTQYF
size: once; J: TRBJ2-7; V: TRBV7-2; D: TRBD1; DNA: TGTGCCAGCAGCTTAGTACCGGGACAGGCTACCTACGAGCAGTACTTC; CDR3: CASSLVPGQATYEQYF
size: NA; J: TRBJ2-2; V: TRBV2; D: TRBD2; DNA: TGTGCCAGCACATGGCTAGCGGGAGCGGGCGGGGAGCTGTTTTTT; CDR3: CASTWLAGAGGELFF
size: NA; J: TRBJ2-7; V: TRBV5-1; D: TRBD2; DNA: TGCGCCAGCAGCTTGGACGGGAGGGCGCGGGAGCAGTACTTC; CDR3: CASSLDGRAREQYF
size: NA; J: TRBJ1-2; V: TRBV7-3; D: NA; DNA: TGTGCCAGCAGCTTAACCTCGGGATATGGCTACACCTTC; CDR3: CASSLTSGYGYTF
size: once; J: TRBJ1-1; V: TRBV14; D: NA; DNA: TGTGCCAGCAGCCAAGTGGGCGTCTCTGAAGCTTTCTTT; CDR3: CASSQVGVSEAFF
size: NA; J: TRBJ2-3; V: TRBV12-3/TRBV12-4; D: TRBD1; DNA: TGTGCCAGCAGCCCCGGACAGGGGCCGGGGTATTTT; CDR3: CASSPGQGPGYF
size: NA; J: TRBJ1-6; V: TRBV18; D: NA; DNA: TGTGCCAGCTCATGGGCAGAAAATAATTCACCCCTCCACTTT; CDR3: CASSWAENNSPLHF
size: NA; J: TRBJ2-5; V: TRBV5-5; D: NA; DNA: TGTGCCAGCAGCTCGTGGGGGGGGCGGAAGACCCAGTACTTC; CDR3: CASSSWGGRKTQYF
size: NA; J: TRBJ2-5; V: TRBV2; D: TRBD2; DNA: TGTGCCAGCAGCTTGGGACTAGCGGGAGAGACCCAGTACTTC; CDR3: CASSLGLAGETQYF
size: NA; J: TRBJ1-5; V: TRBV24-1; D: TRBD1; DNA: TGTGCCGCTGGGACAGTCAATCAGCCCCAGCATTTT; CDR3: CAAGTVNQPQHF
size: NA; J: TRBJ1-3; V: TRBV6-1; D: NA; DNA: TGTGCCAGCAGTGCAGCTATCTCTGGAAACACCATATATTTT; CDR3: CASSAAISGNTIYF
size: NA; J: TRBJ1-5; V: TRBV29-1; D: NA; DNA: TGCAGCGTTGAAGGTACAGAAGGCAATCAGCCCCAGCATTTT; CDR3: CSVEGTEGNQPQHF
size: NA; J: TRBJ2-1; V: TRBV10-1; D: NA; DNA: TGCGCCAACTTGCCTATTCGGAGCTCCTACAATGAGCAGTTCTTC; CDR3: CANLPIRSSYNEQFF
size: NA; J: TRBJ1-2; V: TRBV30; D: NA; DNA: TGTGCCTGGAGACCCGTGGGGGGGAACTATGGCTACACCTTC; CDR3: CAWRPVGGNYGYTF
size: NA; J: TRBJ2-2; V: TRBV7-2; D: NA; DNA: TGTGCCAGCAGCTCCACTAGGGACACCGGGGAGCTGTTTTTT; CDR3: CASSSTRDTGELFF
size: NA; J: TRBJ1-2; V: TRBV6-1; D: TRBD1; DNA: TGTGCCAGCAGTGAACCGGGACAGGACTATGGCTACACCTTC; CDR3: CASSEPGQDYGYTF
size: NA; J: TRBJ1-1; V: TRBV14; D: NA; DNA: TGTGCCAGCAGCTTAGCCGTTAACACTGAAGCTTTCTTT; CDR3: CASSLAVNTEAFF
size: NA; J: TRBJ2-7; V: TRBV28; D: TRBD2; DNA: TGTGCCAGCAGTTTTCTGGGCGGGAGATCCAATTACGAGCAGTACTTC; CDR3: CASSFLGGRSNYEQYF
size: NA; J: TRBJ2-5; V: TRBV6-2/TRBV6-3; D: NA; DNA: TGTGCCAGCGGTTCATTCGACATGTACCAAGAGACCCAGTACTTC; CDR3: CASGSFDMYQETQYF
size: NA; J: TRBJ2-5; V: TRBV5-1; D: NA; DNA: TGCGCCAGCAGCTTGTCAGGGATGTACCAAGAGACCCAGTACTTC; CDR3: CASSLSGMYQETQYF
size: NA; J: TRBJ1-1; V: TRBV4-3; D: NA; DNA: TGCGCCAGCAGCCAAGATATTGGGAGGCAATCTGAAGCTTTCTTT; CDR3: CASSQDIGRQSEAFF
size: few; J: TRBJ1-2; V: TRBV28; D: TRBD1; DNA: TGTGCCAGCAGTTGGGACAGGGGAGCGTTCGGCTACACCTTC; CDR3: CASSWDRGAFGYTF
size: NA; J: TRBJ1-1; V: TRBV3-1/TRBV3-2; D: NA; DNA: TGTGCCAGCAGCCAAGAGTGGCATACTGAAGCTTTCTTT; CDR3: CASSQEWHTEAFF
size: once; J: TRBJ1-2; V: TRBV23-1; D: TRBD1; DNA: TGCGCCAGCAGCCACGATCCGGGACAGCCCTATGGCTACACCTTC; CDR3: CASSHDPGQPYGYTF
size: NA; J: TRBJ1-6; V: TRBV2; D: NA; DNA: TGTGCCAGCAGTTACGACAGGAGAGGTTCACCCCTCCACTTT; CDR3: CASSYDRRGSPLHF
size: NA; J: TRBJ2-7; V: TRBV7-2; D: NA; DNA: TGTGCCAGCAGCGGGGGGAGGAGCATGTACGAGCAGTACTTC; CDR3: CASSGGRSMYEQYF
size: NA; J: TRBJ1-1; V: TRBV28; D: NA; DNA: TGTGCCATCTATAACACTGAAGCTTTCTTT; CDR3: CAIYNTEAFF
size: NA; J: TRBJ2-7; V: TRBV12-2; D: NA; DNA: TGTGCAAGTCGCTTAGTGGTTAGCTACTACGAGCAGTACTTC; CDR3: CASRLVVSYYEQYF